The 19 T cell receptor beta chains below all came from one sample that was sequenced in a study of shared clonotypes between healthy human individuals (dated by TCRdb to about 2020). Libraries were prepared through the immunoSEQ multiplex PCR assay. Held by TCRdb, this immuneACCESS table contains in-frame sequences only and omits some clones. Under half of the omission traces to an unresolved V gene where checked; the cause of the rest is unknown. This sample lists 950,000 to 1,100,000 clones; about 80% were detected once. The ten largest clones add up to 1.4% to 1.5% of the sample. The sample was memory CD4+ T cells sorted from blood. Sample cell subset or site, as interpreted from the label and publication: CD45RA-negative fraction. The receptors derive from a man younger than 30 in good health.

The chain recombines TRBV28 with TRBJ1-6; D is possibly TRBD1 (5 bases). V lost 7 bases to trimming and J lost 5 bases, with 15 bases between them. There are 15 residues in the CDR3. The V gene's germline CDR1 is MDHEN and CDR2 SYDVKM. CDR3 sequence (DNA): TGTGCCAGCAACCCACCGGGACCTAATAATTCACCCCTCCACTTT. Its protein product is CASNPPGPNNSPLHF. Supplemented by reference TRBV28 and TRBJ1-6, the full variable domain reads DVKVTQSSRYLVKRTGEKVFLECVQDMDHENMFWYRQDPGLGLRLIYFSYDVKMKEKGDIPEGYSVSREKKERFSLILESASTNQTSMYLCASNPPGPNNSPLHFGNGTRLTVT.

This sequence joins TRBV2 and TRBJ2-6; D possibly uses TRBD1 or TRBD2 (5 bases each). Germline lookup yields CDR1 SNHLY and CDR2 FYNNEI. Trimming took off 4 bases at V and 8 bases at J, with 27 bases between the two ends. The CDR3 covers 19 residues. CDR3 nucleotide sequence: TGTGCCAGCAGTGTAGATGGGACCCGAGGGCCGAGATCACCCAACGTCCTGACTTTC. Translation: CASSVDGTRGPRSPNVLTF. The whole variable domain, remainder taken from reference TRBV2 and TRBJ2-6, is EPEVTQTPSHQVTQMGQEVILRCVPISNHLYFYWYRQILGQKVEFLVSFYNNEISEKSEIFDDQFSVERPDGSNFTLKIRSTKLEDSAMYFCASSVDGTRGPRSPNVLTFGAGSRLTVL.

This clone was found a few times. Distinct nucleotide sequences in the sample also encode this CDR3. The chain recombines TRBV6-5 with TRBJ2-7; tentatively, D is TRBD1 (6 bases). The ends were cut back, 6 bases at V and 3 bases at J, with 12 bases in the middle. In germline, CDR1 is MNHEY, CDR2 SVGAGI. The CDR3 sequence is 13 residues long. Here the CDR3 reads CASSRTVGYEQYF. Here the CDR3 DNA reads TGTGCCAGCAGCAGGACAGTAGGCTACGAGCAGTACTTC.

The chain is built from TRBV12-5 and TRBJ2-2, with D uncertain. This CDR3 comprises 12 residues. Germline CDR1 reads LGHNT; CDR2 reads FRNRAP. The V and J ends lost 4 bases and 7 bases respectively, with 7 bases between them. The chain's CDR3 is CASGSLSGELFF. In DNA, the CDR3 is TGTGCTAGTGGTTCCCTAAGCGGGGAGCTGTTTTTT.

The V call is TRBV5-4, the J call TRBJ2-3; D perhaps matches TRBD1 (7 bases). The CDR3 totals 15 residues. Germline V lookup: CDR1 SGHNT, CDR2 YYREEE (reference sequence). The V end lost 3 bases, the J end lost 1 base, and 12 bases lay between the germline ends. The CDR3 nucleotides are TGTGCCAGCAGCTCGGGAGACAGGGGCACAGATACGCAGTATTTT. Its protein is CASSSGDRGTDTQYF.

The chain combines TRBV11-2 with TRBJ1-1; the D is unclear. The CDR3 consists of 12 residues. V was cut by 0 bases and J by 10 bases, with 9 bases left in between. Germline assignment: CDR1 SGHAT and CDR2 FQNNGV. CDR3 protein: CASSLEGWGAFF. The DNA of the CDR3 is TGTGCCAGCAGCTTAGAAGGGTGGGGAGCTTTCTTT.

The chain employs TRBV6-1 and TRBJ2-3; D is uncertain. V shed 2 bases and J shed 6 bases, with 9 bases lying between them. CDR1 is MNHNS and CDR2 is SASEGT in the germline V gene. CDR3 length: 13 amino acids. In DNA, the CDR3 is TGTGCCAGCAGTGAATACAGAACCGATACGCAGTATTTT. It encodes CASSEYRTDTQYF.

The CDR3 nucleotides are TGTGCCAGCAGTTTCACTAGCGGGTTAACCTACGAGCAGTACTTC. The encoded protein is CASSFTSGLTYEQYF. The genes are TRBV6-1 and TRBJ2-7; TRBD2 agrees at 9 bases. Germline V gene lookup returns CDR1 MNHNS and CDR2 SASEGT. The length of the CDR3 is 15 residues. With V trimmed by 5 bases and J by 2 bases, 7 bases remained unmatched.

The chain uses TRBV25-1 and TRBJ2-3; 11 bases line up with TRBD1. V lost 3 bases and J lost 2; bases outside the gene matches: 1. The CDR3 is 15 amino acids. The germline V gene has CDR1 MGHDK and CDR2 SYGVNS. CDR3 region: CASSEDRGLTDTQYF. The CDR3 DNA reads TGTGCCAGCAGTGAGGACAGGGGGCTCACAGATACGCAGTATTTT.

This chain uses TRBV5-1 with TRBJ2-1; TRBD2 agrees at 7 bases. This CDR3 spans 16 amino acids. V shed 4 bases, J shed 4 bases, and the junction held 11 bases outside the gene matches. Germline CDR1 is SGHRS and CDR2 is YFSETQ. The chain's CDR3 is CASSPGGAGTYNEQFF. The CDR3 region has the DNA TGCGCCAGCAGCCCGGGCGGAGCGGGGACGTACAATGAGCAGTTCTTC.

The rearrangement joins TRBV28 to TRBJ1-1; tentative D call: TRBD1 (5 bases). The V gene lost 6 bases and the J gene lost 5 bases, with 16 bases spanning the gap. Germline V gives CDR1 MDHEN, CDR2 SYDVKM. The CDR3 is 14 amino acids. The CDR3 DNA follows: TGTGCCAGCAGCATCAGGGTTGGTCGAACTGAAGCTTTCTTT. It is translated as CASSIRVGRTEAFF.

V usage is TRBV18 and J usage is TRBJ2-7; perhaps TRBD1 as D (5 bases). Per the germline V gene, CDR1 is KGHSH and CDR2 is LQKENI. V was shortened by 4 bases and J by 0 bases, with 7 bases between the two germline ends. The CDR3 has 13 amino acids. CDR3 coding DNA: TGTGCCAGCTCACGACAGAACTCCTACGAGCAGTACTTC. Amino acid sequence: CASSRQNSYEQYF.

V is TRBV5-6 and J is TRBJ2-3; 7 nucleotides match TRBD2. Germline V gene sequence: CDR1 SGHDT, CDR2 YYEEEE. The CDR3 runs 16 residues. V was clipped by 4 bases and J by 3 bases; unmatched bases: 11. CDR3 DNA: TGTGCCAGCAGCCACGGGCGGGGAGGGAGAACAGATACGCAGTATTTT. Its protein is CASSHGRGGRTDTQYF. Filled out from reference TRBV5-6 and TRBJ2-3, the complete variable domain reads DAGVTQSPTHLIKTRGQQVTLRCSPKSGHDTVSWYQQALGQGPQFIFQYYEEEERQRGNFPDRFSGHQFPNYSSELNVNALLLGDSALYLCASSHGRGGRTDTQYFGPGTRLTVL.

The CDR3 region has the DNA TGTGCCAGCAGTCCGGACCTGAGGGACACTGAAGCTTTCTTT. This sequence encodes CASSPDLRDTEAFF. The rearrangement links TRBV7-9 to TRBJ1-1; D call uncertain. Looked up from germline, CDR1 is SEHNR and CDR2 is FQNEAQ (reference sequence). The CDR3 sequence is 14 residues long. Trimming took off 6 bases at V and 3 bases at J, with 14 bases between the two ends.

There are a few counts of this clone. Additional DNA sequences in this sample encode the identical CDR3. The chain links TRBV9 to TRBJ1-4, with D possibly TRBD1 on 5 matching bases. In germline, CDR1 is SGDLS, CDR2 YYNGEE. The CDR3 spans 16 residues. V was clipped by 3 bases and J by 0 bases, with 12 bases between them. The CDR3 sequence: CASSGRQGTTNEKLFF. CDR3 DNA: TGTGCCAGCAGCGGTCGCCAGGGAACAACTAATGAAAAACTGTTTTTT.

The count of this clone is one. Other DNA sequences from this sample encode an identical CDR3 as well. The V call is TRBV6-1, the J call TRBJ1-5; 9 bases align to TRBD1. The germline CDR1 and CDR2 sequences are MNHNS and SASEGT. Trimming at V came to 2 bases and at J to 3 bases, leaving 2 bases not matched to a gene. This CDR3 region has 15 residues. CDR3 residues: CASSEWTGDNQPQHF. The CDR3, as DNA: TGTGCCAGCAGTGAATGGACAGGGGACAATCAGCCCCAGCATTTT.

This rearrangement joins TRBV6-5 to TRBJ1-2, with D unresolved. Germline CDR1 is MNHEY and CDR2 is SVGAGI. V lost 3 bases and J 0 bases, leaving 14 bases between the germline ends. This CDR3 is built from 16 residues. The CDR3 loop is CASSYDRNSANYGYTF. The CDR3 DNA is TGTGCCAGCAGTTATGATAGGAACTCCGCTAACTATGGCTACACCTTC.

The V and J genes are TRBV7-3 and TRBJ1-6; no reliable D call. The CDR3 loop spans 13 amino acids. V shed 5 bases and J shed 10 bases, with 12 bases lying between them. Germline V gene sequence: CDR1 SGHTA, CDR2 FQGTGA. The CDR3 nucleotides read TGTGCCAGCAGCCAATCGCTAGGGTCACCCCTCCACTTT. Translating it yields CASSQSLGSPLHF.

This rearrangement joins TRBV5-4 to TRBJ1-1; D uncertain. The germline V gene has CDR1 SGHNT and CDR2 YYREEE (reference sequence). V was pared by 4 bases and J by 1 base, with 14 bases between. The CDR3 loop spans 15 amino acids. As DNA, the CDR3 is TGTGCCAGCAGCCCCCCACCTTCGAAGAACACTGAAGCTTTCTTT. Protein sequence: CASSPPPSKNTEAFF.